This T cell receptor (beta chain) was captured by sequencing in a study of molecular identifiers for immune sequencing clone quantification. This clonotype was seen ten or more times. CDR3 length equals 14 residues. CDR1 is KGHDR, CDR2 SFDVKD, per germline. V gave up 6 bases and J gave up 0 bases, with 8 bases separating them. One entry per CDR3 protein results from TCRdb running MiXCR on the PCR reads. The data contain a few hundred thousand distinct CDR3 sequences, roughly a quarter of them singletons. The J gene is TRBJ2-1, the V gene TRBV24-1, with D perhaps TRBD2 (6 bases). The source of this sequence is a human donor in good health. Some libraries in this study had Jurkat cell RNA spiked in. The material sequenced was naive CD8+ T cells from blood, with Jurkat cell RNA spiked in. Subset defined: FACS-sorted CD8+CD4-CCR7+CD45RA+ naive T cells. As DNA, the CDR3 is TGTGCCACCAGTCACGGGAGCTCCTACAATGAGCAGTTCTTC. Translation: CATSHGSSYNEQFF.